This section outlines one T cell receptor beta chain sequence together with its context. Seattle enrolled patients during active infection and tracked them longitudinally. Methods used by the authors: Reference gene primer amplification gave estimated nucleated cell counts. The protocol was immunoSEQ multiplex PCR, while the TCRdb copy is restricted to in-frame clones and leaves out a portion. V and J calls and clone size are copied from that table; D and trimming were computed from the DNA. The table lists some 40,000 clones, 90% to 95% of them singletons. This specimen comes from a study of blood T cell repertoires in COVID-19. Study information: PBMCs, B-cell-depleted T cells, or T cells were the source of the cDNA or gDNA that made up the material.

The sequence was obtained from a man in his forties or fifties with COVID-19, enrolled during active disease. Material: peripheral blood.

CDR3 loop: CASSLEGGGALAAYNEQFF. The CDR3 coding sequence is TGTGCCAGCAGCTTAGAAGGTGGGGGGGCGCTAGCGGCCTACAATGAGCAGTTCTTC. This rearrangement joins TRBV7-2 to TRBJ2-1; possibly TRBD2 for D (7 bases). V was trimmed by 1 base and J by 2 bases, leaving 21 bases between them. The CDR3 spans 19 residues. Germline loops: CDR1 SGHTA, CDR2 FQGNSA.